Presented here are 32 T cell receptor beta chains from one specimen sequenced in a study of low-dose radiotherapy and immunotherapy resistance in tumors. Time point here: after trial treatment. As to treatment: LDRT plus nivolumab, ipilimumab, low-dose cyclophosphamide and aspirin (RACIN trial). Alpha- and beta-chain coverage of first-strand cDNA came from TRAV- and TRBV-specific primers. TCRs underwent 20 PCR cycles of amplification with a constant-region primer and V-primer adapter. TCRdb re-called the reads through MiXCR, storing one row per CDR3 protein. The sample includes just over 90,000 distinct CDR3 sequences, around a fifth of them seen just once. This specimen consisted of PBMCs, obtained after low-dose radiotherapy plus immunotherapy. The receptor set was obtained from a female donor with ovarian cancer.

This clonotype has at least ten counts. V gene TRBV4-1 combines with J gene TRBJ2-1; the D is unclear. V shed 4 bases and J shed 12 bases, with 10 bases lying between them. The CDR3 is 11 amino acids. Germline V CDR1 and CDR2: MGHRA, YSYEKL. The CDR3 DNA follows: TGCGCCAGCAGCCTACCGGGTGGGCAGTTCTTC. This gives the protein CASSLPGGQFF.

In this sample, this clonotype turned up many times. CDR3 nucleotides: TGCGCCAGCAGCTCCAGCAGACAGGGGGCATCCTACAATGAGCAGTTCTTC. Its protein product is CASSSSRQGASYNEQFF. This chain connects TRBV5-1 to TRBJ2-1; 10 bases map to TRBD1. V lost 3 bases to trimming and J lost 1 base; unmatched junction nucleotides: 7. Germline lookup yields CDR1 SGHRS and CDR2 YFSETQ. CDR3 length equals 17 residues.

This clonotype occurred many times. CDR3 coding DNA: TGTGCCAGCAGTGAACCTCAGAGGGACAGGGTCGTACGCAATGAGCAGTTCTTC. Encoded protein: CASSEPQRDRVVRNEQFF. The chain uses TRBV2 and TRBJ2-1; 9 nucleotides agree with TRBD1. The CDR3 runs 18 residues. Unmatched junction bases numbered 14, after V lost 2 bases and J lost 6 bases. Per germline, CDR1 SNHLY and CDR2 FYNNEI.

The sample holds many counts of this clonotype. The chain combines TRBV6-2 or TRBV6-3 with TRBJ1-1; D is unclear. CDR1 MNHEY and CDR2 SVGEGT come from the germline V gene. CDR3 length: 12 amino acids. Between the trimmed V and J ends, which lost 7 bases and 1 base, there was a span of 7 bases. The CDR3 spells CASTEGNTEAFF. DNA of the CDR3: TGTGCCAGCACAGAGGGGAACACTGAAGCTTTCTTT.

This clonotype was counted ten times or more. This sequence joins TRBV29-1 and TRBJ2-3; 15 nucleotides agree with TRBD2. The germline V gene encodes CDR1 SQVTM and CDR2 ANQGSEA. This CDR3 is built from 15 residues. Trimming cost V 7 bases and J 1 base; bases outside gene matches: 3. The chain's CDR3 is CSARTSGRGTDTQYF. CDR3 DNA: TGCAGCGCTCGGACTAGCGGGAGGGGCACAGATACGCAGTATTTT.

This clonotype was detected once. This chain joins TRBV9 and TRBJ2-3, with a tentative D call TRBD2 (5 bases). V shed 0 bases and J shed 1 base, with 6 bases lying between them. CDR1 is SGDLS, CDR2 YYNGEE, per germline. The CDR3 loop spans 14 amino acids. Written as DNA, the CDR3 is TGTGCCAGCAGCGTAGATAGCGGCACAGATACGCAGTATTTT. It yields the protein CASSVDSGTDTQYF.

This clonotype was found many times. The rearrangement links TRBV19 to TRBJ2-2; no reliable D call. V was trimmed by 1 base and J by 0 bases, leaving 18 bases between them. The CDR3 sequence is 19 residues long. CDR1 LNHDA and CDR2 SQIVND come from the germline V gene (reference sequence). Here the CDR3 DNA reads TGTGCCAGTAGTATAGTGGGCCGAGTTGGCAGGCCGAACACCGGGGAGCTGTTTTTT. Translating it yields CASSIVGRVGRPNTGELFF.

Many counts were recorded for this clonotype. The rearrangement links TRBV6-8 to TRBJ1-1; D may be TRBD1 (5 bases). The CDR3 is 14 amino acids. The ends were cut back, 0 bases at V and 5 bases at J, with 10 bases in the middle. The germline V gene encodes CDR1 MNHGY and CDR2 SAAAGT. CDR3 region: CASSYSGGRTEAFF. CDR3 bases: TGTGCCAGCAGTTACTCGGGGGGAAGAACTGAAGCTTTCTTT.

V usage is TRBV12-3 or TRBV12-4 and J usage is TRBJ1-5; no clear D gene. This CDR3 is 14 amino acids long. V was clipped by 8 bases and J by 7 bases, with 18 bases between them. CDR3 nucleotides: TGTGCCAGCCGGGGAGGACGGATCGGGCAGCCCCAGCATTTT. Protein product: CASRGGRIGQPQHF.

This clonotype was observed at least ten times. The chain joins TRBV6-2 or TRBV6-3 to TRBJ2-3, with D unclear. CDR3 size: 18 residues. Germline V CDR1 and CDR2: MNHEY, SVGEGT. Trimming shortened V by 2 bases and J by 3 bases, and 21 bases separated the two germline ends. CDR3 sequence reads: CASSYTKPGDSKTDTQYF. CDR3 DNA: TGTGCCAGCAGTTACACAAAACCTGGCGACTCAAAGACAGATACGCAGTATTTT.

The chain has TRBV5-8 and TRBJ2-3, with 7 bases matching TRBD1. CDR1 and CDR2 (germline): SGHTS, YDEGEE. The CDR3 contains 14 residues. Losses at the gene ends were 4 bases for V and 0 bases for J; bases not matched to a gene: 2. CDR3 protein: CASSATGSTDTQYF. For the CDR3, the DNA is TGTGCCAGCAGCGCGACAGGGAGCACAGATACGCAGTATTTT.

The genes are TRBV20-1 and TRBJ2-7; 7 nucleotides line up with TRBD2. The CDR3 runs to 13 residues. The ends lost 0 bases at V and 5 bases at J; junction bases unmatched: 4. CDR1 and CDR2 (germline): DFQATT, SNEGSKA (reference sequence). The CDR3 reads CSARDRTSHEQYF. As DNA, the CDR3 is TGCAGTGCTAGAGATCGGACTAGTCACGAGCAGTACTTC.

The chain is built from TRBV5-4 and TRBJ2-3; 9 bases are a match to TRBD1. The junction had 6 bases not matched to a gene; V was cut back by 0 bases and J by 7 bases. Germline loops: CDR1 SGHNT, CDR2 YYREEE (reference sequence). This CDR3 has 15 residues. The CDR3 is CASSLEDRGSHTQYF. The CDR3 DNA reads TGTGCCAGCAGCTTGGAGGACAGGGGCTCCCATACGCAGTATTTT.

Ten or more counts support this clonotype. The rearrangement joins TRBV6-2 or TRBV6-3 to TRBJ1-3; D not resolved. Germline CDR1 and CDR2: MNHEY and SVGEGT. The CDR3 runs to 15 residues. V dropped 7 bases and J dropped 0 bases, with 13 bases sitting between them. The CDR3 is CASIYGFNSGNTIYF. CDR3 sequence (DNA): TGTGCCAGCATCTACGGGTTTAACTCTGGAAACACCATATATTTT.

This clonotype appeared many times. The chain combines TRBV9 with TRBJ2-7, with no clear D. The CDR3 extends over 15 amino acids. V was shortened by 0 bases and J by 1 base, with 11 bases between the two germline ends. Germline V gene data show CDR1 as SGDLS and CDR2 as YYNGEE. DNA of the CDR3: TGTGCCAGCAGCGTAGGGCAGTTCGAATCCTACGAGCAGTACTTC. Protein: CASSVGQFESYEQYF.

Many counts were recorded for this clonotype. The V call is TRBV11-2, the J call TRBJ1-5, with no clear D. Trimming took 1 base from V and 7 from J, leaving 11 bases between them. This CDR3 is built from 14 residues. Germline CDR1 and CDR2: SGHAT and FQNNGV. CDR3 protein: CASSLGVGNQPQHF. DNA for the CDR3: TGTGCCAGCAGCTTAGGGGTGGGGAACCAGCCCCAGCATTTT.

This clonotype was counted at least ten times. The chain is built from TRBV11-1 and TRBJ2-3; the D gene is possibly TRBD2 (5 bases). Deletions cut 5 bases from V and 0 bases from J, with 12 bases between. The CDR3 contains 15 residues. The V gene's germline CDR1 is SGHAT and CDR2 FQDESV (reference sequence). DNA of the CDR3: TGTGCCAGCAGCGATTACCGGACTAGCACAGATACGCAGTATTTT. It is translated as CASSDYRTSTDTQYF.

This clonotype was seen ten or more times. This chain joins TRBV5-1 and TRBJ1-6; no clear D gene. Germline CDR1 SGHRS, CDR2 YFSETQ. This CDR3 has 15 amino acids. The V and J ends lost 4 bases and 7 bases respectively, with 15 bases between them. The CDR3 loop reads CASSPRPKQNSPLHF. The CDR3 bases are TGCGCCAGCAGCCCAAGACCAAAGCAGAATTCACCCCTCCACTTT.

This clonotype was seen at least ten times. V and J are TRBV10-3 and TRBJ2-1; TRBD2 agrees at 9 bases. Germline CDR1 is ENHRY and CDR2 is SYGVKD. V gave up 3 bases and J gave up 12 bases; unmatched junction bases: 6. This CDR3 is 13 amino acids long. The CDR3 sequence: CAISDNPGLAQFF. The CDR3 region has the DNA TGTGCCATCAGTGACAATCCGGGACTAGCGCAGTTCTTC.

This clonotype came up once. An end of the junction does not agree with germline; a read error may underlie this. This chain joins TRBV11-2 and TRBJ2-1; 7 bases map to TRBD1. The CDR3 totals 14 residues. CDR1 is SGHAT, CDR2 FQNNGV, per germline. CDR3 bases: TGTGCCAGCGGCTTAGGGGGCGAACACGATGAGCAGTTCTTC. Translating it yields CASGLGGEHDEQFF.

This clonotype was detected many times. The chain carries TRBV20-1 and TRBJ1-5; D uncertain. CDR3 length equals 12 residues. Trimming cost V 6 bases and J 4 bases, with 10 bases left between them. Germline CDR1 reads DFQATT; CDR2 reads SNEGSKA (reference sequence). CDR3 protein: CSAPTGNQPQHF. The CDR3 nucleotides are TGCAGTGCACCGACGGGGAATCAGCCCCAGCATTTT.

This clonotype has at least ten counts. The chain joins TRBV7-9 to TRBJ2-2; weak D call: TRBD1 (6 bases). Trimming removed 1 base at V and 5 bases at J, with 14 bases between. The CDR3 runs to 16 residues. Germline CDR1 and CDR2: SEHNR and FQNEAQ (reference sequence). In DNA, the CDR3 is TGTGCCAGCAGCTTAGTACACCTCCAGGGGACCGGGGAGCTGTTTTTT. Its translation is CASSLVHLQGTGELFF.

Many counts were recorded for this clonotype. This chain uses TRBV20-1 with TRBJ1-2, with D maybe TRBD1 (6 bases). Trimming took 0 bases from V and 4 from J, leaving 12 bases between them. CDR3 length: 14 residues. Germline values: CDR1 DFQATT, CDR2 SNEGSKA (reference sequence). CDR3 in amino acids: CSARDPTGIYGYTF. The CDR3 DNA follows: TGCAGTGCTAGAGATCCAACAGGGATCTATGGCTACACCTTC.

This clonotype was found many times. The chain carries TRBV20-1 and TRBJ1-4, with no clear D. The ends were cut back, 3 bases at V and 3 bases at J, with 14 bases in the middle. The CDR3 runs 15 residues. Germline CDR1 and CDR2: DFQATT and SNEGSKA (reference sequence). CDR3 sequence (DNA): TGCAGTGCTAGGGCTTTGGGAGGGTCTAATGAAAAACTGTTTTTT. Amino acids: CSARALGGSNEKLFF.

This clonotype was observed many times. J is TRBJ1-1 and V is TRBV12-3 or TRBV12-4; D is uncertain. Trimming took 3 bases from V and 4 from J, leaving 12 bases between them. CDR3 length equals 14 residues. The CDR3 loop reads CASSLAGRSTEAFF. Written as DNA, the CDR3 is TGTGCCAGCAGTTTGGCTGGAAGGAGCACTGAAGCTTTCTTT.

This rearrangement joins TRBV12-3 or TRBV12-4 to TRBJ2-1, with 14 bases aligning to TRBD2. The J segment lost 6 bases and the V segment lost 6 bases, leaving 10 bases of the junction unmatched. CDR3 length: 17 amino acids. CDR3 residues: CASRDGTSGSGGNEQFF. The DNA of the CDR3 is TGTGCCAGCAGAGACGGGACTAGCGGGAGTGGAGGCAATGAGCAGTTCTTC.

V gene TRBV19 combines with J gene TRBJ1-1, with D unresolved. The CDR3 is 12 amino acids. Germline values: CDR1 LNHDA, CDR2 SQIVND (reference sequence). V lost 5 bases to trimming and J lost 11 bases, with 15 bases between them. CDR3 in amino acids: CASSATPFEAFF. CDR3 DNA sequence: TGTGCCAGTAGTGCCACCCCGTTTGAGGCTTTCTTT.

This clonotype was observed at least ten times. CDR3 in amino acids: CASSPTDTRSYEQYF. DNA for the CDR3: TGTGCCAGCTCACCGACGGACACCCGCTCCTACGAGCAGTACTTC. The chain joins TRBV18 to TRBJ2-7; D may be TRBD1 (5 bases). This CDR3 comprises 15 residues. V lost 3 bases, J lost 0 bases, and 12 bases lay in between. The germline V gene encodes CDR1 KGHSH and CDR2 LQKENI. Complete variable domain (other parts from reference TRBV18 and TRBJ2-7): NAGVMQNPRHLVRRRGQEARLRCSPMKGHSHVYWYRQLPEEGLKFMVYLQKENIIDESGMPKERFSAEFPKEGPSILRIQQVVRGDSAAYFCASSPTDTRSYEQYFGPGTRLTVT.

The chain links TRBV9 to TRBJ2-2; D is ambiguous. V was pared by 7 bases and J by 6 bases, with 13 bases between. The CDR3 has 13 amino acids. CDR1 is SGDLS, CDR2 YYNGEE, per germline. The DNA of the CDR3 is TGTGCCAGCCCTACAGACTTGTCCGGGGAGCTGTTTTTT. This sequence encodes CASPTDLSGELFF.

Concerning this clonotype: With a much larger clone just one base away, this may be a read error. This chain connects TRBV28 to TRBJ2-2; TRBD2 aligns across 12 bases. Germline assignment: CDR1 MDHEN and CDR2 SYDVKM. Trimming removed 5 bases from V and 2 bases from J; junction bases left unmatched: 3. The CDR3 is 16 amino acids. CDR3 loop: CASSTTSGSNTGELFF. For the CDR3, the DNA is TGTGCCAGCAGTACGACTAGCGGGAGTAACACCGGGGAGCTGTTTTTT.

The chain has TRBV6-2 or TRBV6-3 and TRBJ2-1; TRBD1 is a possible D gene (8 bases). The germline V gene encodes CDR1 MNHEY and CDR2 SVGEGT. The ends were cut back, 6 bases at V and 3 bases at J, with 24 bases in the middle. This CDR3 comprises 18 residues. CDR3 loop: CASSNRGVASGHYNEQFF. CDR3 nucleotide sequence: TGTGCCAGCAGCAACAGGGGGGTGGCTAGCGGCCACTACAATGAGCAGTTCTTC.

This chain uses TRBV6-2 or TRBV6-3 with TRBJ2-5; TRBD2 is a possible D gene (6 bases). The CDR3 spans 16 residues. V was shortened by 2 bases and J by 3 bases, with 16 bases between the two germline ends. Germline CDR1 is MNHEY and CDR2 is SVGEGT. The chain's CDR3 is CASSYVSGRGKETQYF. The CDR3 DNA sequence: TGTGCCAGCAGTTACGTGTCAGGTCGGGGGAAAGAGACCCAGTACTTC.